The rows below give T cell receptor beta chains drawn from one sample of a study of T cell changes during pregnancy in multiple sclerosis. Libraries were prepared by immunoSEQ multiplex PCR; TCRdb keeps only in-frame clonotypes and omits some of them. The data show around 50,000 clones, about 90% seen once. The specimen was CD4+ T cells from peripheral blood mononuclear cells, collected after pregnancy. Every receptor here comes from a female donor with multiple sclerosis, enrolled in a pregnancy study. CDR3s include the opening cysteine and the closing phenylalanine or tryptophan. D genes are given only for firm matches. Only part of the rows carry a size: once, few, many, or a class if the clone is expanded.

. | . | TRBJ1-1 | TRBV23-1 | TGCGCCAGCGTTGGGGCAGGGGTAAGAGACTTGGACACTGAAGCTTTCTTT | CASVGAGVRDLDTEAFF
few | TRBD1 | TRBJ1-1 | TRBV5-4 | TGTGCCAGCAGTCGGACAGGGGGCACTGAAGCTTTCTTT | CASSRTGGTEAFF
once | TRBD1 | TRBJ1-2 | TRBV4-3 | TGCGCCAGCAGCCAATCACTAACAGGGGGCTATGGCTACACCTTC | CASSQSLTGGYGYTF
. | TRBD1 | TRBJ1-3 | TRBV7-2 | TGTGCCAGCAGCTCCGGGTGGCGACAGGGCAAAGACTCTGGAAACACCATATATTTT | CASSSGWRQGKDSGNTIYF
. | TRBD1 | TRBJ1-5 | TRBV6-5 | TGTGCCAGCAGGGGACAGTCCACCTCACTACAGCATTTT | CASRGQSTSLQHF
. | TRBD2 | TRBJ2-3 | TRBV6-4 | TGTGCCAGCTCCCTCGAGGGCGGGGGGTCCACAGATACGCAGTATTTT | CASSLEGGGSTDTQYF
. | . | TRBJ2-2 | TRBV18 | TGTGCCAGCTCCCCCTCAGGGGCCAACACCGGGGAGCTGTTTTTT | CASSPSGANTGELFF
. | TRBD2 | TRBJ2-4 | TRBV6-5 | TGTGCCAGCAGTAAGGAGCGGGGAAGCAACATTCAGTACTTC | CASSKERGSNIQYF
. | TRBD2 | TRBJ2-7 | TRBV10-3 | TGTGCCATCAGGAGCGGGGGCAGCTCCTACGAGCAGTACTTC | CAIRSGGSSYEQYF
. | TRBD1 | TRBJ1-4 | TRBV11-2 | TGTGCCAGCAGCTTCCAGGGGGTCCGGAATGAAAAACTGTTTTTT | CASSFQGVRNEKLFF
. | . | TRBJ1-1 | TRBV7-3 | TGTGCCAGCAGCTTAACTGTGGTCGGGGAAGCTTTCTTT | CASSLTVVGEAFF
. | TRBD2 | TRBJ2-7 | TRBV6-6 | TGTGCCAGCAGCCTAAAGCGGGGGAGCTCCTACGAGCAGTACTTC | CASSLKRGSSYEQYF
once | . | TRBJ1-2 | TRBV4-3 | TGCGCCAGCAGCCAAAGCGCAGGGGTAGTGGATGGCTACACCTTC | CASSQSAGVVDGYTF